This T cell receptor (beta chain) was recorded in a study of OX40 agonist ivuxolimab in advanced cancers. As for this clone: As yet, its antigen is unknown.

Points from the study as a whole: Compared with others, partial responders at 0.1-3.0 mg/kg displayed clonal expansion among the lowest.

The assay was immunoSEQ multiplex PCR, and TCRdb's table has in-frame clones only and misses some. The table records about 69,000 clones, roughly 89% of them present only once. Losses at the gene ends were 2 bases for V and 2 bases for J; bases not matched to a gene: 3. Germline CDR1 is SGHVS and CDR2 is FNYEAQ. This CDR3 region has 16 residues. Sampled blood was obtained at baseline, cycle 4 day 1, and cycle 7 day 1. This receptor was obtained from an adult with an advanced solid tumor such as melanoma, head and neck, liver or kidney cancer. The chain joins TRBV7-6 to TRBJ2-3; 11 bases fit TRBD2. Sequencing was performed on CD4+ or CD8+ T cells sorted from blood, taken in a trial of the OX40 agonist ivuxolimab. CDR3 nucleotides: TGTGCCAGCAGCTTAATAGCGGGAGGGCCCACAGATACGCAGTATTTT. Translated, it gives CASSLIAGGPTDTQYF.